The 30 T cell receptor beta chains below all came from one sample that was sequenced in a study of shared clonotypes between healthy human individuals. Here immunoSEQ multiplex PCR was the method, and the copy in TCRdb shows in-frame clones only, minus some. Here the sample spans 950,000 to 1,100,000 clones, around 75% being singletons. The sample comprised memory CD4+ T cells sorted from blood. Subset of the sample: CD45RA-negative fraction. The receptor set was obtained from a man in his late teens or twenties in good health.

The chain recombines TRBV30 with TRBJ2-2, with 9 bases that match TRBD1. The CDR3 is made up of 14 amino acids. Trimming took 7 bases from V and 6 from J; bases not matched to a gene: 9. CDR1 is GTSNPN, CDR2 SVGIG, per germline (reference sequence). The CDR3 sequence: CAYPGTGRPGELFF. Written as DNA, the CDR3 is TGTGCCTACCCAGGGACAGGGAGACCCGGGGAGCTGTTTTTT.

The chain joins TRBV18 to TRBJ1-1; D may be TRBD1 (5 bases). V was clipped by 1 base and J by 1 base, with 13 bases between them. This CDR3 is built from 16 residues. The germline gives CDR1 KGHSH, CDR2 LQKENI. CDR3 DNA sequence: TGTGCCAGCTCACCACGAAGCGGGGGTGGGAACACTGAAGCTTTCTTT. Protein: CASSPRSGGGNTEAFF.

The chain has TRBV5-1 and TRBJ2-1; no reliable D call. The ends were cut back, 6 bases at V and 6 bases at J, with 10 bases in the middle. The CDR3 length is 12 residues. Germline CDR1 reads SGHRS; CDR2 reads YFSETQ. The DNA for the CDR3 is TGCGCCAGCACGGTGCCCTCCAATGAGCAGTTCTTC. This codes for CASTVPSNEQFF.

V and J are TRBV5-1 and TRBJ2-3; 10 bases are a match to TRBD2. With V trimmed by 4 bases and J by 4 bases, 9 bases remained unmatched. The CDR3 contains 16 residues. Per the germline V gene, CDR1 is SGHRS and CDR2 is YFSETQ. CDR3 nucleotides: TGCGCCAGCAGCCGGGATAGCGGGGGGCCCCCAGATACGCAGTATTTT. This translates into CASSRDSGGPPDTQYF.

This clone was recorded only once. The chain is built from TRBV9 and TRBJ2-7, with 11 positions matching TRBD2. Germline-derived CDR1 and CDR2 are SGDLS and YYNGEE. The CDR3 totals 15 residues. After removal of 3 bases from V and 1 base from J, the junction contained 3 bases not matched to a gene. The CDR3 loop is CASSEGLADSYEQYF. In nucleotides, the CDR3 is TGTGCCAGCAGCGAGGGACTAGCGGATTCCTACGAGCAGTACTTC.

The chain is built from TRBV7-2 and TRBJ1-5, with 7 nucleotides matching TRBD1. This CDR3 has 15 amino acids. Unmatched junction bases numbered 5, after V lost 5 bases and J lost 1 base. Germline CDR1 and CDR2: SGHTA and FQGNSA. The CDR3, as DNA: TGTGCCAGCAGCGCCGACAGGGCGAGCAATCAGCCCCAGCATTTT. It is translated as CASSADRASNQPQHF.

The V and J genes are TRBV10-3 and TRBJ2-7; 7 bases are a match to TRBD1. Per germline, CDR1 ENHRY and CDR2 SYGVKD. This CDR3 region has 14 residues. V gave up 2 bases and J gave up 5 bases; unmatched junction bases: 6. CDR3 DNA: TGTGCCATCAGTGAGCCGCGACAGGGAAACGAGCAGTACTTC. Translated: CAISEPRQGNEQYF.

Details on this clone: Other DNA sequences within the sample encode an identical CDR3. J is TRBJ1-5 and V is TRBV6-1; D may be TRBD1 (6 bases). Germline V gene data show CDR1 as MNHNS and CDR2 as SASEGT. This CDR3 comprises 13 residues. V was trimmed by 4 bases and J by 7 bases, leaving 11 bases between them. CDR3 coding DNA: TGTGCCAGCAGTGTAGGGGGGAACCAGCCCCAGCATTTT. Protein sequence: CASSVGGNQPQHF.

V gene TRBV6-6 combines with J gene TRBJ2-7; 10 bases fit TRBD1. Unmatched junction bases numbered 9, after V lost 7 bases and J lost 3 bases. This CDR3 contains 15 residues. CDR1 MNHNY and CDR2 SVGAGI come from the germline V gene (reference sequence). CDR3 DNA sequence: TGTGCCAGCATTGACGCCGGGACAGGGGTCTACGAGCAGTACTTC. It codes for CASIDAGTGVYEQYF.

This rearrangement joins TRBV10-1 to TRBJ2-7; TRBD1 matches at 7 bases. There are 13 residues in the CDR3. CDR1 and CDR2 from the germline V gene are WNHNN and SYGVQD (reference sequence). With 6 bases clipped from V and 4 bases from J, the junction kept 6 bases outside the gene matches. CDR3 region: CASSRDSGYEQYF. CDR3 sequence (DNA): TGCGCCAGCAGCCGGGACAGCGGATACGAGCAGTACTTC.

This clone was observed at least ten times. The chain carries TRBV18 and TRBJ2-3, with D perhaps matching TRBD1 or TRBD2 (5 bases each). V dropped 0 bases and J dropped 6 bases, with 13 bases sitting between them. Germline values: CDR1 KGHSH, CDR2 LQKENI. This CDR3 is 15 amino acids long. The CDR3 spells CASSPPKGSGDTQYF. CDR3 in DNA: TGTGCCAGCTCACCACCGAAGGGGAGTGGGGATACGCAGTATTTT.

V gene TRBV6-5 combines with J gene TRBJ2-7, with D perhaps matching TRBD1 (6 bases). From germline, CDR1 is MNHEY and CDR2 SVGAGI. This CDR3 region has 15 residues. Between the trimmed V and J ends, which lost 2 bases and 3 bases, there was a span of 14 bases. The CDR3 region is CASSYLQGGGYEQYF. The CDR3 DNA reads as TGTGCCAGCAGTTACCTACAGGGTGGCGGCTACGAGCAGTACTTC.

This clone was seen a single time. The sample contains more than one DNA sequence encoding this CDR3. V and J are TRBV19 and TRBJ1-3; 7 positions agree with TRBD1. V shed 5 bases and J 2 bases; nucleotides not matched to a gene: 9. CDR1 LNHDA and CDR2 SQIVND come from the germline V gene (reference sequence). This CDR3 contains 16 residues. CDR3 in DNA: TGTGCCAGTAGTCGATCCGGGACAGTAACTGGAAACACCATATATTTT. Its translation is CASSRSGTVTGNTIYF. The full variable domain, its missing parts supplied by reference TRBV19 and TRBJ1-3, is DGGITQSPKYLFRKEGQNVTLSCEQNLNHDAMYWYRQDPGQGLRLIYYSQIVNDFQKGDIAEGYSVSREKKESFPLTVTSAQKNPTAFYLCASSRSGTVTGNTIYFGEGSWLTVV.

The chain carries TRBV5-4 and TRBJ1-3; D perhaps matches TRBD1 (6 bases). V was clipped by 4 bases and J by 3 bases, with 11 bases between them. Germline-derived CDR1 and CDR2 are SGHNT and YYREEE (reference sequence). The CDR3 is 14 residues long. DNA for the CDR3: TGTGCCAGCAGCCAACAGGGTGTTGGAAACACCATATATTTT. It encodes CASSQQGVGNTIYF.

This chain joins TRBV4-3 and TRBJ2-1, with 7 positions matching TRBD2. In germline, CDR1 is LGHNA, CDR2 YSLEER. The CDR3 totals 14 residues. V was clipped by 0 bases and J by 6 bases; unmatched bases: 2. The CDR3 DNA sequence: TGCGCCAGCAGCCAAGAAGGGAGGGCCAATGAGCAGTTCTTC. It encodes CASSQEGRANEQFF.

This clone was seen many times. The chain carries TRBV4-3 and TRBJ2-5; TRBD1 aligns across 9 bases. V lost 3 bases to trimming and J lost 3 bases; unmatched junction nucleotides: 5. This CDR3 has 15 amino acids. Germline V gene sequence: CDR1 LGHNA, CDR2 YSLEER. The CDR3 reads CASSHSGTGKETQYF. DNA of the CDR3: TGCGCCAGCAGCCACTCCGGGACAGGGAAAGAGACCCAGTACTTC.

The chain joins TRBV30 to TRBJ1-1; unclear D gene. The CDR3 has 15 residues. Germline CDR1 GTSNPN, CDR2 SVGIG (reference sequence). V lost 8 bases and J 4 bases, leaving 23 bases between the germline ends. The CDR3 coding sequence is TGTGCCCACACCCCGGTGCAGGCAGTGGGCACTGAAGCTTTCTTT. Its protein product is CAHTPVQAVGTEAFF.

This chain links TRBV5-4 with TRBJ1-1; D may be TRBD1 (6 bases). The V end was cut by 4 bases, the J end by 0 bases, with 13 bases between. Germline V gene data show CDR1 as SGHNT and CDR2 as YYREEE (reference sequence). This CDR3 comprises 15 residues. CDR3 coding DNA: TGTGCCAGCAGCATGGGACAAGAGATGAACACTGAAGCTTTCTTT. This encodes CASSMGQEMNTEAFF.

The CDR3 region has the DNA TGTGCCAGCAGCCAAGATTATTGGGCTAGCGGGAGGCCAACTCCTGGCTCCTACGAGCAGTACTTC. Residues: CASSQDYWASGRPTPGSYEQYF. J is TRBJ2-7 and V is TRBV14; 11 bases line up with TRBD2. V was clipped by 0 bases and J by 0 bases; unmatched bases: 19. The CDR3 runs to 22 residues. CDR1 is SGHDN and CDR2 is FVKESK in the germline V gene.

This chain joins TRBV18 and TRBJ2-2, with D hard to call. The CDR3 contains 16 residues. The V and J ends lost 4 bases and 2 bases respectively, with 14 bases between them. The germline gives CDR1 KGHSH, CDR2 LQKENI. In nucleotides, the CDR3 is TGTGCCAGCTCACTTGCCTCTGGCAGTAACACCGGGGAGCTGTTTTTT. This codes for CASSLASGSNTGELFF.

A note on this clone: Other DNA sequences in this sample translate to the same CDR3. The chain links TRBV19 to TRBJ2-5; no firm D call. The CDR3 covers 15 residues. CDR1 LNHDA and CDR2 SQIVND come from the germline V gene (reference sequence). Trimming pared 3 bases from V and 1 base from J, leaving 12 bases between. CDR3 in DNA: TGTGCCAGTAGTATCGGCCCGCTGCCCCAAGAGACCCAGTACTTC. This gives the protein CASSIGPLPQETQYF.

The rearrangement joins TRBV5-5 to TRBJ2-5; maybe TRBD2 (6 bases). The ends were cut back, 2 bases at V and 6 bases at J, with 20 bases in the middle. Germline V gives CDR1 SGHKS, CDR2 YYEKEE (reference sequence). The CDR3 is 16 residues long. CDR3 in DNA: TGTGCCAGCAGCTTCCAAGTCGTGCGGGGCACCCAGACCCAGTACTTC. It is translated as CASSFQVVRGTQTQYF.

The sample holds a few counts of this clone. This chain links TRBV11-3 with TRBJ1-1; D remains ambiguous. CDR1 and CDR2 (germline): SGHNT, YENEEA. This CDR3 contains 12 residues. V lost 5 bases and J lost 3, with 7 bases in between. CDR3 sequence reads: CASSIGYTEAFF. For the CDR3, the DNA is TGTGCCAGCAGCATAGGGTACACTGAAGCTTTCTTT.

V gene TRBV12-5 combines with J gene TRBJ2-1, with 10 bases identical to TRBD2. This CDR3 spans 16 amino acids. The germline V gene has CDR1 LGHNT and CDR2 FRNRAP. The J segment lost 6 bases and the V segment lost 3 bases, leaving 8 bases of the junction unmatched. The CDR3 reads CASGFRTSGSFNEQFF. The CDR3 DNA reads as TGTGCTAGTGGTTTTCGGACTAGCGGCTCTTTCAATGAGCAGTTCTTC.

With respect to this clone: Other DNA sequences from this sample encode an identical CDR3 as well. CDR3 in DNA: TGTGCCAGCAGTTACTCTTCAGCTAACTATGGCTACACCTTC. Its translation: CASSYSSANYGYTF. V and J are TRBV6-5 and TRBJ1-2; D call uncertain. The CDR3 extends over 14 amino acids. Per germline, CDR1 MNHEY and CDR2 SVGAGI. Trimming took 0 bases from V and 0 from J, leaving 5 bases between them.

The chain uses TRBV2 and TRBJ2-1, with TRBD2 matching over 9 bases. The V segment lost 4 bases and the J segment 2 bases; nucleotides outside the gene matches: 3. From germline, CDR1 is SNHLY and CDR2 FYNNEI. CDR3 length: 15 amino acids. The CDR3 nucleotides read TGTGCCAGCAGTGGTAGCGGGAGTGCCTACAATGAGCAGTTCTTC. It codes for CASSGSGSAYNEQFF.

The genes are TRBV18 and TRBJ2-5; D assignment may be TRBD1 or TRBD2 (5 bases each). The germline V gene has CDR1 KGHSH and CDR2 LQKENI. The V end lost 3 bases, the J end lost 1 base, and 9 bases lay between the germline ends. The CDR3 has 14 amino acids. CDR3 in DNA: TGTGCCAGCTCACCTTCGGGACCCCAAGAGACCCAGTACTTC. Protein sequence: CASSPSGPQETQYF.

J is TRBJ2-3 and V is TRBV2, with D maybe TRBD1 (6 bases). The germline CDR1 and CDR2 sequences are SNHLY and FYNNEI. This CDR3 is built from 16 residues. Trimming removed 6 bases from V and 10 bases from J, with 26 bases in between. This CDR3 is CASRVPIASDSRAQYF. CDR3 coding DNA: TGTGCCAGCAGGGTCCCCATAGCATCGGACAGTCGGGCGCAGTATTTT.

The rearrangement links TRBV7-2 to TRBJ2-1; TRBD2 aligns across 10 bases. CDR1 is SGHTA, CDR2 FQGNSA, per germline. Trimming cost V 3 bases and J 2 bases; bases outside gene matches: 10. CDR3 length: 18 amino acids. The CDR3 reads CASSLMTSGPITYNEQFF. For the CDR3, the DNA is TGTGCCAGCAGCTTGATGACTAGCGGGCCTATCACCTACAATGAGCAGTTCTTC. The full variable domain, rest sourced from reference TRBV7-2 and TRBJ2-1, is GAGVSQSPSNKVTEKGKDVELRCDPISGHTALYWYRQSLGQGLEFLIYFQGNSAPDKSGLPSDRFSAERTGGSVSTLTIQRTQQEDSAVYLCASSLMTSGPITYNEQFFGPGTRLTVL.

This clone was detected a few times. This chain joins TRBV27 and TRBJ2-5; no definite D call. V shed 5 bases and J shed 5 bases, with 12 bases lying between them. This CDR3 contains 13 residues. Germline CDR1 reads MNHEY; CDR2 reads SMNVEV (reference sequence). This CDR3 reads CASSPYNVETQYF. CDR3 sequence (DNA): TGTGCCAGCAGTCCCTACAACGTGGAGACCCAGTACTTC.